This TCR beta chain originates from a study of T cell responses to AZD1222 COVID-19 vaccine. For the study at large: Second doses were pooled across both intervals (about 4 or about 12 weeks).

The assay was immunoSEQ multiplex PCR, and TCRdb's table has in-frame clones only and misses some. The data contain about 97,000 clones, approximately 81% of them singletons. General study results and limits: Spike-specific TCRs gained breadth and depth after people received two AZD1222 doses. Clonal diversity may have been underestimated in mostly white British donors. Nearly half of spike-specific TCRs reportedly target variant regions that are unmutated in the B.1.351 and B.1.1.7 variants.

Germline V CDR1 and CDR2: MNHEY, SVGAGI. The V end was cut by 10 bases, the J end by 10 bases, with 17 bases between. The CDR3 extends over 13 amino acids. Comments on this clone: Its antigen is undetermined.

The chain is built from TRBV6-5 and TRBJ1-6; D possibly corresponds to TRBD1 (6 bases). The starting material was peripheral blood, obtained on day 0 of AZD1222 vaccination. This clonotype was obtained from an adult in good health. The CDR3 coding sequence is TGTGCCATTAGGGGGACACTAGCCTCACCCCTCCACTTT. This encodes CAIRGTLASPLHF.